This TCR beta chain was documented in a study of T cell responses to AZD1222 COVID-19 vaccine. This clone was detected once. Its antigen remains unidentified. Assay: immunoSEQ multiplex PCR; the TCRdb copy retains only in-frame clones and omits some. The sample records some 150,000 clones, approximately 91% being singletons. Points from the study as a whole: Across spike, vaccine-associated CD4 TCRs were found, dominant at 160-218 and 743-854.

It was second doses at about 4 or about 12 weeks that were pooled. V lost 5 bases and J 11 bases, leaving 16 bases between the germline ends. The length of the CDR3 is 13 residues. The V gene's germline CDR1 is SGHVS and CDR2 FQNEAQ. The J gene is TRBJ2-1, the V gene TRBV7-8; D is perhaps TRBD1 or TRBD2 (5 bases each). The material was peripheral blood, obtained 28 days after the second AZD1222 dose. The TCR comes from an adult who received the AZD1222 COVID-19 vaccine. The CDR3 DNA sequence: TGTGCCAGCAGCCGGCTAAGAGGGGTTCAGCAGTTCTTC. Encoded protein: CASSRLRGVQQFF.